This T cell receptor beta chain was sequenced for a study of cytotoxic CD8 clonotypes in ibrutinib-treated CLL. Cryopreserved PBMCs provided around 1.9 micrograms of genomic DNA for the TCR beta libraries. Profiled with immunoSEQ multiplex PCR; TCRdb holds only in-frame clones, not every one. This sample has 300,000 to 350,000 clones, with 70% to 80% found just once. The material sequenced was PBMCs, taken before ibrutinib treatment. The clonotype was recovered from a human donor with chronic lymphocytic leukemia.

Written as DNA, the CDR3 is TGTGCCAGCAGAGGACAGGGGGCGACCCACGAGCAGTACTTC. It is translated as CASRGQGATHEQYF. The chain combines TRBV6-1 with TRBJ2-7; 11 nucleotides line up with TRBD1. V was pared by 6 bases and J by 5 bases, with 6 bases of the junction left unmatched. CDR1 MNHNS and CDR2 SASEGT come from the germline V gene. The CDR3 has 14 residues.